This T cell receptor beta chain emerged from a study of cytomegalovirus exposure and HLA in healthy donors. The PCR made use of 60 Vbeta and 13 Jbeta primers. Clones were read by immunoSEQ multiplex PCR, and TCRdb kept only the in-frame ones, dropping some. The sample has about 190,000 clones, 80% to 85% seen once. CDR1 LNHDA and CDR2 SQIVND come from the germline V gene (reference sequence). The CDR3 has 16 amino acids. Deletions cut 3 bases from V and 9 bases from J, with 21 bases between. This clone came up once. The sequenced material came from PBMCs. J is TRBJ1-5 and V is TRBV19, with no clear D. This TCR was sampled from a woman in her thirties or forties in good health and CMV-seronegative. This chain's CDR3 is CASSISFGETRRPQHF. The CDR3 nucleotides read TGTGCCAGTAGTATTAGCTTCGGGGAAACGCGTCGGCCCCAGCATTTT.